Below are 21 T cell receptor beta chains sequenced from a single sample in a study of cytotoxic CD8 clonotypes in ibrutinib-treated CLL. Sequencing was performed with immunoSEQ multiplex PCR; in TCRdb, only in-frame clones are kept and a portion is missing. The sample includes around 130,000 clones, 80% to 85% of them seen just once. Sequences were derived from PBMCs, sampled after 24 months of ibrutinib treatment. The receptors here all came from a human donor with chronic lymphocytic leukemia.

This clone came up once. The genes are TRBV19 and TRBJ1-2; no reliable D call. V was shortened by 7 bases and J by 2 bases, with 17 bases between the two germline ends. The CDR3 extends over 15 amino acids. Germline CDR1 and CDR2: LNHDA and SQIVND (reference sequence). CDR3 loop: CASTRSGRVNYGYTF. The CDR3 DNA sequence: TGTGCCAGTACGAGGTCGGGTCGGGTCAACTATGGCTACACCTTC.

This sequence joins TRBV11-3 and TRBJ1-1; D is possibly TRBD1 (5 bases). V was shortened by 5 bases and J by 3 bases, with 16 bases between the two germline ends. CDR3 length: 15 amino acids. Germline CDR1 is SGHNT and CDR2 is YENEEA. Here the CDR3 DNA reads TGTGCCAGCAGCCTGGGGGGTGCGGGAGACACTGAAGCTTTCTTT. This sequence encodes CASSLGGAGDTEAFF.

Worth noting for this clone: A read error may explain this, as a much larger clone is one base away. CDR3 in DNA: TGTGCCAGCAGCGCCCGCTCCTACGAGCAGTACTTC. It codes for CASSARSYEQYF. The rearrangement joins TRBV9 to TRBJ2-7, with D unclear. The CDR3 is made up of 12 amino acids. The V gene lost 3 bases and the J gene lost 0 bases, with 4 bases spanning the gap. Germline V gene sequence: CDR1 SGDLS, CDR2 YYNGEE.

The chain recombines TRBV5-1 with TRBJ1-1; 9 bases are a match to TRBD1. This CDR3 contains 14 residues. CDR1 and CDR2 (germline): SGHRS, YFSETQ. Trimming took 4 bases from V and 4 from J; bases not matched to a gene: 5. The chain's CDR3 is CASSPGQGSTEAFF. CDR3 nucleotides: TGCGCCAGCAGCCCGGGACAGGGATCCACTGAAGCTTTCTTT.

The rearrangement joins TRBV13 to TRBJ2-4, with 10 positions matching TRBD1. In germline, CDR1 is PRHDT, CDR2 FYEKMQ (reference sequence). The CDR3 extends over 15 amino acids. The ends lost 5 bases at V and 3 bases at J; junction bases unmatched: 4. The CDR3 region has the DNA TGTGCCAGCAGCCCGACAGGGGGCCTCAAAAACATTCAGTACTTC. Residues: CASSPTGGLKNIQYF.

The rearrangement links TRBV4-1 to TRBJ2-1; a weak D match, TRBD1 (5 bases). Germline V gene sequence: CDR1 MGHRA, CDR2 YSYEKL. Trimming left V 2 bases short and J 8 bases short, with 10 bases between. CDR3 length: 13 residues. CDR3 amino acids: CASSQQGRDEQFF. CDR3 nucleotides: TGCGCCAGCAGCCAACAGGGCAGGGATGAGCAGTTCTTC.

The V gene is TRBV28, the J gene TRBJ1-3; D is unclear. Trimming stripped 4 bases from V and 0 bases from J, with 10 bases between. Per germline, CDR1 MDHEN and CDR2 SYDVKM. CDR3 length equals 15 residues. CDR3 region: CASSSTPVSGNTIYF. The CDR3 DNA reads TGTGCCAGCAGTTCTACCCCCGTCTCTGGAAACACCATATATTTT. Drawing the rest from reference TRBV28 and TRBJ1-3, the complete variable domain is DVKVTQSSRYLVKRTGEKVFLECVQDMDHENMFWYRQDPGLGLRLIYFSYDVKMKEKGDIPEGYSVSREKKERFSLILESASTNQTSMYLCASSSTPVSGNTIYFGEGSWLTVV.

This chain links TRBV21-1 with TRBJ1-5. TRBV21-1 is labeled a pseudogene. The CDR3 sequence is 16 residues long. The DNA for the CDR3 is TGTGCCAGCAGCAATTTTTGGGGGGCGCGGTATCAGCCCCAGCATTTT. It specifies CASSNFWGARYQPQHF.

The chain recombines TRBV19 with TRBJ2-1; 11 bases match TRBD2. J was trimmed by 6 bases and V by 3 bases; bases with no gene match: 7. The germline gives CDR1 LNHDA, CDR2 SQIVND (reference sequence). The length of the CDR3 is 16 residues. CDR3: CASSISGGTSGNEQFF. The CDR3 nucleotides read TGTGCCAGTAGTATCTCCGGGGGGACTAGCGGCAATGAGCAGTTCTTC.

The chain employs TRBV7-2 and TRBJ1-1, with 8 bases lining up with TRBD1. J was trimmed by 4 bases and V by 0 bases; bases with no gene match: 1. The CDR3 runs to 14 residues. The germline gives CDR1 SGHTA, CDR2 FQGNSA. CDR3 sequence (DNA): TGTGCCAGCAGCTTAGCGGACAGGGTCACTGAAGCTTTCTTT. This encodes CASSLADRVTEAFF.

The J gene is TRBJ1-1, the V gene TRBV7-2; D ambiguous. The CDR3 runs 13 residues. Looked up from germline, CDR1 is SGHTA and CDR2 is FQGNSA. Trimming removed 7 bases at V and 1 base at J, with 10 bases between. The CDR3 loop is CASTPSRNTEAFF. CDR3 nucleotide sequence: TGTGCCAGCACCCCAAGTCGGAACACTGAAGCTTTCTTT.

The rearrangement links TRBV5-8 to TRBJ2-7; D call uncertain. Per the germline V gene, CDR1 is SGHTS and CDR2 is YDEGEE. CDR3 length: 13 amino acids. V lost 4 bases and J lost 1, with 9 bases in between. As DNA, the CDR3 is TGTGCCAGCAGCCGGTTCGGATCCTACGAGCAGTACTTC. It encodes CASSRFGSYEQYF. Full variable domain (outside the CDR3, taken from reference TRBV5-8 and TRBJ2-7): EAGVTQSPTHLIKTRGQQATLRCSPISGHTSVYWYQQALGLGLQFLLWYDEGEERNRGNFPPRFSGRQFPNYSSELNVNALELEDSALYLCASSRFGSYEQYFGPGTRLTVT.

This chain links TRBV7-8 with TRBJ2-1; D is unresolved. Looked up from germline, CDR1 is SGHVS and CDR2 is FQNEAQ. This CDR3 has 14 residues. V lost 1 base to trimming and J lost 4 bases, with 8 bases between them. The CDR3 here is CASSLVVSYNEQFF. CDR3 coding DNA: TGTGCCAGCAGCTTAGTAGTGTCTTACAATGAGCAGTTCTTC. Variable domain in full (rest from reference TRBV7-8 and TRBJ2-1): GAGVSQSPRYKVAKRGQDVALRCDPISGHVSLFWYQQALGQGPEFLTYFQNEAQLDKSGLPSDRFFAERPEGSVSTLKIQRTQQEDSAVYLCASSLVVSYNEQFFGPGTRLTVL.

V and J are TRBV5-6 and TRBJ2-5, with TRBD1 matching over 9 bases. Germline assignment: CDR1 SGHDT and CDR2 YYEEEE. This CDR3 is built from 14 residues. J was trimmed by 7 bases and V by 0 bases; bases with no gene match: 4. The CDR3 here is CASSLAGTGSTQYF. Here the CDR3 DNA reads TGTGCCAGCAGCTTGGCCGGGACAGGGTCGACCCAGTACTTC.

The chain joins TRBV11-2 to TRBJ1-6; perhaps TRBD1 as D (6 bases). Looked up from germline, CDR1 is SGHAT and CDR2 is FQNNGV. The V and J ends lost 5 bases and 7 bases respectively, with 15 bases between them. This CDR3 is built from 15 residues. The CDR3 reads CASSQNREWNSPLHF. CDR3 nucleotides: TGTGCCAGCAGCCAGAACAGGGAGTGGAATTCACCCCTCCACTTT.

The gene calls are TRBV11-2 and TRBJ2-3; no clear D. Germline CDR1 is SGHAT and CDR2 is FQNNGV. CDR3 length: 14 residues. Trimming removed 1 base at V and 1 base at J, with 6 bases between. The CDR3 sequence: CASSLGLGTDTQYF. The CDR3 bases are TGTGCCAGCAGCTTAGGCCTAGGCACAGATACGCAGTATTTT.

The V and J genes are TRBV28 and TRBJ2-3; TRBD2 matches 9 bases. Trimming removed 6 bases from V and 5 bases from J; junction bases left unmatched: 21. The length of the CDR3 is 19 residues. Looked up from germline, CDR1 is MDHEN and CDR2 is SYDVKM. This chain's CDR3 is CASRDNLGGGAAMRDTQYF. The CDR3 DNA is TGTGCCAGCAGAGACAACCTAGGCGGGGGGGCCGCAATGAGAGATACGCAGTATTTT.

This rearrangement joins TRBV27 to TRBJ2-5, with D perhaps given as TRBD1 or TRBD2 (5 bases each). Deletions cut 1 base from V and 5 bases from J, with 11 bases between. The CDR3 spans 14 residues. Germline CDR1 is MNHEY and CDR2 is SMNVEV (reference sequence). CDR3 loop: CASSLLARDETQYF. The CDR3 DNA follows: TGTGCCAGCAGTTTATTAGCCAGGGACGAGACCCAGTACTTC.

This clone was counted ten times or more. This rearrangement joins TRBV28 to TRBJ1-3, with D perhaps matching TRBD1 (5 bases). V was trimmed by 7 bases and J by 4 bases, leaving 14 bases between them. The germline V gene has CDR1 MDHEN and CDR2 SYDVKM. CDR3 length: 14 amino acids. This CDR3 is CASNLQEAGNTIYF. In DNA form, the CDR3 reads TGTGCCAGCAACCTACAGGAGGCGGGAAACACCATATATTTT.

This chain uses TRBV2 with TRBJ2-7; possible D gene TRBD2, 5 bases. The CDR3 is 13 amino acids. Germline CDR1 reads SNHLY; CDR2 reads FYNNEI. The V and J ends lost 5 bases and 5 bases respectively, with 13 bases between them. CDR3 region: CASSPTRDHEQYF. The CDR3 nucleotides are TGTGCCAGCAGTCCAACTAGAGATCACGAGCAGTACTTC.

The rearrangement joins TRBV7-9 to TRBJ2-2; 8 bases are shared with TRBD1. The CDR3 length is 16 residues. Germline V gene lookup returns CDR1 SEHNR and CDR2 FQNEAQ (reference sequence). Trimming removed 5 bases from V and 0 bases from J; junction bases left unmatched: 5. CDR3 coding DNA: TGTGCCAGCAGCGAGGACAGGGCACCGAACACCGGGGAGCTGTTTTTT. This gives the protein CASSEDRAPNTGELFF.